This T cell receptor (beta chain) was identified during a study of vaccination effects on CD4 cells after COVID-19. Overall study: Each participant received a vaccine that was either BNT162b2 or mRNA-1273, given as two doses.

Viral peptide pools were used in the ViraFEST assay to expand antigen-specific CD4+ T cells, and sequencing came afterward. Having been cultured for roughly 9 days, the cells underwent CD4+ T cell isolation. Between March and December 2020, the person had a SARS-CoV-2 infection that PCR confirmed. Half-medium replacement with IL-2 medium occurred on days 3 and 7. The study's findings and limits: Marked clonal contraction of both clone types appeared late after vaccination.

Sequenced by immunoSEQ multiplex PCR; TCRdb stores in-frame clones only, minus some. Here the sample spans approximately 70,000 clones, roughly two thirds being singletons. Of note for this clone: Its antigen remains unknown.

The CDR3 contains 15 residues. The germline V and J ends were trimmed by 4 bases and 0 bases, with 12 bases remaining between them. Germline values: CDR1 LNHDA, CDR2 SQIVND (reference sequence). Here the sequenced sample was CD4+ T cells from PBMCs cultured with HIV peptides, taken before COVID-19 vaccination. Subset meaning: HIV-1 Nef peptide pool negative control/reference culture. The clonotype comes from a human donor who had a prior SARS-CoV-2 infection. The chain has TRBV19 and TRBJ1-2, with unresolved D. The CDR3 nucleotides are TGTGCCAGTAGTAACTTGACGTTAGCTAACTATGGCTACACCTTC. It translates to CASSNLTLANYGYTF.